A single sample gave rise to the 4 T cell receptor beta chains below, sequenced in a study of cytomegalovirus exposure and HLA in healthy donors. Primers for the PCR totalled 60 Vbeta and 13 Jbeta. The method was immunoSEQ multiplex PCR; TCRdb's version includes in-frame clones alone and lacks a portion of them. The table shows 150,000 to 200,000 clones, with roughly four fifths occurring only once. Sample: PBMCs. The receptors shown here come from a woman aged 18-29 years in good health and CMV-seronegative.

This clone was recorded once. The CDR3 spells CASKTGSEKLFF. DNA for the CDR3: TGTGCCAGCAAGACAGGTTCCGAAAAACTGTTTTTT. This chain connects TRBV6-5 to TRBJ1-4, with D possibly matching TRBD1 (6 bases). The V and J ends lost 7 bases and 8 bases respectively, with 11 bases between them. Germline V lookup: CDR1 MNHEY, CDR2 SVGAGI. This CDR3 has 12 amino acids.

V is TRBV5-1 and J is TRBJ2-5; no clear D gene. Deletions cut 7 bases from V and 5 bases from J, with 12 bases between. The CDR3 consists of 12 residues. Germline V gene sequence: CDR1 SGHRS, CDR2 YFSETQ. The chain's CDR3 is CASFRVGETQYF. DNA of the CDR3: TGCGCCAGCTTCCGAGTTGGTGAGACCCAGTACTTC. Variable domain in full (rest from reference TRBV5-1 and TRBJ2-5): KAGVTQTPRYLIKTRGQQVTLSCSPISGHRSVSWYQQTPGQGLQFLFEYFSETQRNKGNFPGRFSGRQFSNSRSEMNVSTLELGDSALYLCASFRVGETQYFGPGTRLLVL.

This clone has just one count. The chain employs TRBV15 and TRBJ2-7, with D maybe TRBD2 (5 bases). CDR3 length: 13 residues. Per the germline V gene, CDR1 is LNHNV and CDR2 is YYDKDF (reference sequence). Trimming pared 3 bases from V and 3 bases from J, leaving 9 bases between. CDR3 amino acids: CATSRSRGYEQYF. The DNA for the CDR3 is TGTGCCACCAGCAGGTCCCGGGGCTACGAGCAGTACTTC.

The rearrangement uses TRBV5-1 and TRBJ1-3; 8 bases line up with TRBD1. This CDR3 contains 19 residues. Germline CDR1 SGHRS, CDR2 YFSETQ. Losses at the gene ends were 4 bases for V and 4 bases for J; bases not matched to a gene: 19. For the CDR3, the DNA is TGCGCCAGCAGCCCACAAGTTTGGACAGGGTCTGGCTCAGGAAACACCATATATTTT. This translates into CASSPQVWTGSGSGNTIYF.